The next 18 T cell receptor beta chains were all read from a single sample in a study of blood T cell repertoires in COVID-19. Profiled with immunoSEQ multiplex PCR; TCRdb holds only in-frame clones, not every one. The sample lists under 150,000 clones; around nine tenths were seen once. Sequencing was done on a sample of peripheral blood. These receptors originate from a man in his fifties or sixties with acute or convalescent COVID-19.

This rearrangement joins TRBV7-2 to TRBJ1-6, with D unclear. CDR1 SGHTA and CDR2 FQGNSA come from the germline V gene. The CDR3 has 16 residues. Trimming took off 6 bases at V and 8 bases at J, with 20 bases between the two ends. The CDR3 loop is CASRMETLPEDSPLHF. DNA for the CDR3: TGTGCCAGCAGGATGGAGACCCTCCCCGAGGATTCACCCCTCCACTTT.

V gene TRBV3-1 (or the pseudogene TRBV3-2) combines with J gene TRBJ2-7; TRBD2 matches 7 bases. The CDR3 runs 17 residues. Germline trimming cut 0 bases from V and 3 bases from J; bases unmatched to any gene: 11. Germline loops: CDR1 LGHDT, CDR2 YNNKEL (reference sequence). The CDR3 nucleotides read TGTGCCAGCAGCCAAGAGGTGCCGGCGGGAGCGGGCTACGAGCAGTACTTC. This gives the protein CASSQEVPAGAGYEQYF.

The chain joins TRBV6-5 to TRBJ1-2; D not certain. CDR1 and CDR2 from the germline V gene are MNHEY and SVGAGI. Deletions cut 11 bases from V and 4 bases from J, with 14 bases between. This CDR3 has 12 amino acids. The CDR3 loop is CASHDKFYGYTF. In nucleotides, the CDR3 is TGTGCCTCACATGACAAGTTCTATGGCTACACCTTC.

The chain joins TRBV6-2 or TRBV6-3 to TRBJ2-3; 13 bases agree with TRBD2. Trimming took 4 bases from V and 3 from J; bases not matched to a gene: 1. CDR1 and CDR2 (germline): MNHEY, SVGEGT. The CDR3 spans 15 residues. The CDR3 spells CASSLTSGRTDTQYF. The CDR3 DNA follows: TGTGCCAGCAGTTTGACTAGCGGGAGGACAGATACGCAGTATTTT.

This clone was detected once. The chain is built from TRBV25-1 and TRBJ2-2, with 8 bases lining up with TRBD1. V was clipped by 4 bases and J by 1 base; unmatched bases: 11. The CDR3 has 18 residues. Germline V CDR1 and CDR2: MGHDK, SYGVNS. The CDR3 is CASSVLLAGQGNTGELFF. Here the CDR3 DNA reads TGTGCCAGCAGTGTCTTGCTTGCTGGACAGGGGAACACCGGGGAGCTGTTTTTT.

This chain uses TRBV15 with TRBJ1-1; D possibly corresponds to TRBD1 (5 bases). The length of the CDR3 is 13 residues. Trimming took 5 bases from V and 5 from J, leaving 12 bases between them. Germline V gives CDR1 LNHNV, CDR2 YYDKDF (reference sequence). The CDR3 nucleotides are TGTGCCACCAGCCCCCGGGGGGGGACTGAAGCTTTCTTT. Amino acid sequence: CATSPRGGTEAFF.

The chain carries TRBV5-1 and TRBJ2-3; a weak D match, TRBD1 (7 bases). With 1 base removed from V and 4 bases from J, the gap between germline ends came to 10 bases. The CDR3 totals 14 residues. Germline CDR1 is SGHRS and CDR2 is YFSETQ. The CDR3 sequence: CASSLQGEADTQYF. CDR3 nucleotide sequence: TGCGCCAGCAGCTTGCAGGGGGAGGCAGATACGCAGTATTTT.

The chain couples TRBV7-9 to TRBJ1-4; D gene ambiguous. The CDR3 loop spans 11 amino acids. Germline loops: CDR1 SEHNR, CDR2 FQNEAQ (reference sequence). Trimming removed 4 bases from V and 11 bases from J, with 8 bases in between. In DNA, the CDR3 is TGTGCCAGCAGCTACGGAGCGAAACTGTTTTTT. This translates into CASSYGAKLFF.

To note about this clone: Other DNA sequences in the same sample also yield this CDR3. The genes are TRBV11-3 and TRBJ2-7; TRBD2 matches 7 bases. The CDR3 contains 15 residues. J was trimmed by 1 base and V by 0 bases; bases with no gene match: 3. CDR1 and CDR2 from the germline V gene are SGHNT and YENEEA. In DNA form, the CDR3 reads TGTGCCAGCAGCTTAGAAACGGGAGGTTCCTACGAGCAGTACTTC. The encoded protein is CASSLETGGSYEQYF.

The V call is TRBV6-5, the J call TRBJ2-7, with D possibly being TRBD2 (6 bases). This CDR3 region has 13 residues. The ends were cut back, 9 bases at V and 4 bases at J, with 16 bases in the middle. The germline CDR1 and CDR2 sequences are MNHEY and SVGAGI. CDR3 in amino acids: CASGRAGPYEQYF. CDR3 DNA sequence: TGTGCCAGTGGGCGGGCGGGGCCTTACGAGCAGTACTTC.

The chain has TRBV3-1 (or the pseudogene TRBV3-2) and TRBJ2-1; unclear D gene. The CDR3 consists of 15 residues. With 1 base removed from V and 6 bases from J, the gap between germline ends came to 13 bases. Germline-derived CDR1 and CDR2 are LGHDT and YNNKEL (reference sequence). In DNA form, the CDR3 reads TGTGCCAGCAGCCAAGCGGGTCGGCTTTTCAATGAGCAGTTCTTC. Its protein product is CASSQAGRLFNEQFF.

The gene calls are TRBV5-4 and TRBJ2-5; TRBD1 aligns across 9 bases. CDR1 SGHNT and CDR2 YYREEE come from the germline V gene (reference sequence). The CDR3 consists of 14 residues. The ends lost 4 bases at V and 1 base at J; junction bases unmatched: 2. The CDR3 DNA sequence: TGTGCCAGCAGCCGACAGGGGGGCCAAGAGACCCAGTACTTC. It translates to CASSRQGGQETQYF.

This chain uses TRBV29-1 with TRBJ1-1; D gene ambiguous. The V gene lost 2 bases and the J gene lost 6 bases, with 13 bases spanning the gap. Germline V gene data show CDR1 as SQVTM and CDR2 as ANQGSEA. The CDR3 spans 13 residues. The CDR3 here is CSVEFLRKPEAFF. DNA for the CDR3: TGCAGCGTTGAATTCCTTCGCAAGCCTGAAGCTTTCTTT.

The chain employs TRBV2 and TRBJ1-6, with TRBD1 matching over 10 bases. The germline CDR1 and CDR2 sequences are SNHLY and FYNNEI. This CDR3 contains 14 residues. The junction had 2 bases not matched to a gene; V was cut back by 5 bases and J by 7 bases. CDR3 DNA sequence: TGTGCCAGCAGTTGGGGACAGGGGAATTCACCCCTCCACTTT. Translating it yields CASSWGQGNSPLHF. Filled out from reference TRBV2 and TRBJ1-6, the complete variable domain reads EPEVTQTPSHQVTQMGQEVILRCVPISNHLYFYWYRQILGQKVEFLVSFYNNEISEKSEIFDDQFSVERPDGSNFTLKIRSTKLEDSAMYFCASSWGQGNSPLHFGNGTRLTVT.

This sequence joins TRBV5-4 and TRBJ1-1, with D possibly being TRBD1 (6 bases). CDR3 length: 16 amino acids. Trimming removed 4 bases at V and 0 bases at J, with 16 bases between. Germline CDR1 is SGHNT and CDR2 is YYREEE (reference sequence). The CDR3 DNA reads TGTGCCAGCAGCCCCCCGGGGGGCCTCATGAACACTGAAGCTTTCTTT. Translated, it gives CASSPPGGLMNTEAFF.

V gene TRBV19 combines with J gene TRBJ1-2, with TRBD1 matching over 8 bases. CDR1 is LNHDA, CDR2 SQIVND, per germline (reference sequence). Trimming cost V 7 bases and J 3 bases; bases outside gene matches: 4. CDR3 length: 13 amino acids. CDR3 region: CASTPDRDYGYTF. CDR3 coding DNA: TGTGCCAGTACCCCGGACAGGGACTATGGCTACACCTTC.

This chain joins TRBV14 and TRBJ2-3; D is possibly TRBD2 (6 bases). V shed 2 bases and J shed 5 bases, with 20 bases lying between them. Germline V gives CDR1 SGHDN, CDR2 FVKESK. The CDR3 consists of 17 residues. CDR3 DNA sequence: TGTGCCAGCAGCCAATTTCTTGTGCGCGGGATGAAAGATACGCAGTATTTT. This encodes CASSQFLVRGMKDTQYF.

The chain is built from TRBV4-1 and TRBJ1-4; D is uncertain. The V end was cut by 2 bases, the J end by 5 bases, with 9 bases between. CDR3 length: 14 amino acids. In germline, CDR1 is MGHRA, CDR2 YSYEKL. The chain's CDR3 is CASSQPLWNEKLFF. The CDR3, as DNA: TGCGCCAGCAGCCAACCACTGTGGAATGAAAAACTGTTTTTT.